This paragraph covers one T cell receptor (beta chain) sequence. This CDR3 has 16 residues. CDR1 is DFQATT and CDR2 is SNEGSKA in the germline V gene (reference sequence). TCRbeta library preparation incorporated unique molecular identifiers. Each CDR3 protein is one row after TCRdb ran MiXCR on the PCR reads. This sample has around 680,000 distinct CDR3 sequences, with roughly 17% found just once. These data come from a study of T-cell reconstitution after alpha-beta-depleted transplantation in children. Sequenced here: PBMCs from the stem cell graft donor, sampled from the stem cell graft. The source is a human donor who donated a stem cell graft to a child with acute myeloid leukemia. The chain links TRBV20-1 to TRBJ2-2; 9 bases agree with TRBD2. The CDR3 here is CSAPPRTSEYTGELFF. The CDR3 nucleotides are TGCAGCGCTCCACCCCGGACTAGCGAATACACCGGGGAGCTGTTTTTT.